The 17 T cell receptor beta chains reported below all come from one sample, sequenced in a study of blood T cell repertoires in COVID-19. The assay was immunoSEQ multiplex PCR, and TCRdb's table has in-frame clones only and misses some. This sample has under 130,000 clones; about nine tenths occur once, and the top ten carry over 15%. The sequencing sample was made of peripheral blood. Source of these receptors: a woman aged 80 or older in a cohort sampled during active COVID-19.

The chain recombines TRBV7-6 with TRBJ2-1; D possibly corresponds to TRBD2 (5 bases). Germline CDR1 reads SGHVS; CDR2 reads FNYEAQ. This CDR3 has 16 residues. Trimming removed 4 bases at V and 1 base at J, with 14 bases between. CDR3 nucleotide sequence: TGTGCCAGCAGCTCAAGAGTGGCGGGTTCCTACAATGAGCAGTTCTTC. It yields the protein CASSSRVAGSYNEQFF.

V usage is TRBV6-5 and J usage is TRBJ2-7; TRBD2 matches 8 bases. The CDR3 totals 15 residues. Trimming removed 1 base from V and 8 bases from J; junction bases left unmatched: 10. Germline CDR1 and CDR2: MNHEY and SVGAGI. DNA for the CDR3: TGTGCCAGCAGTTACTTCGTGGCGGGGGGTGGGCAGCAGTACTTC. Translation gives CASSYFVAGGGQQYF.

The CDR3 coding sequence is TGTGCCAGCAGCGCACCTGCCGGACAGGATAATGAAAAACTGTTTTTT. Translated, it gives CASSAPAGQDNEKLFF. J is TRBJ1-4 and V is TRBV9, with 7 bases fitting TRBD1. Germline assignment: CDR1 SGDLS and CDR2 YYNGEE. The CDR3 is made up of 16 amino acids. V gave up 3 bases and J gave up 4 bases; unmatched junction bases: 9.

V gene TRBV11-2 combines with J gene TRBJ2-5; TRBD1 agrees at 7 bases. The V gene's germline CDR1 is SGHAT and CDR2 FQNNGV. The CDR3 runs 13 residues. J was trimmed by 9 bases and V by 5 bases; bases with no gene match: 9. The CDR3 bases are TGTGCCAGCAGCCCCCCGGGTGGACAGGCCCAGTACTTC. This encodes CASSPPGGQAQYF.

The chain joins TRBV2 to TRBJ2-1, with 12 bases lining up with TRBD2. The CDR3 runs 17 residues. Trimming removed 8 bases from V and 11 bases from J; junction bases left unmatched: 19. Germline CDR1 and CDR2: SNHLY and FYNNEI. CDR3 in amino acids: CASARTSGTATQGKQFF. The CDR3 DNA reads as TGTGCCAGCGCCCGGACTAGCGGGACCGCGACTCAAGGCAAGCAGTTCTTC.

This sequence joins TRBV7-9 and TRBJ2-3; D might be TRBD2 (7 bases). This CDR3 has 16 amino acids. Looked up from germline, CDR1 is SEHNR and CDR2 is FQNEAQ (reference sequence). Deletions cut 5 bases from V and 1 base from J, with 16 bases between. Here the CDR3 reads CASSPWGGAGTDTQYF. The DNA for the CDR3 is TGTGCCAGCAGCCCATGGGGGGGCGCGGGCACAGATACGCAGTATTTT. Using reference TRBV7-9 and TRBJ2-3 for the parts outside the CDR3, the full variable domain is DTGVSQNPRHKITKRGQNVTFRCDPISEHNRLYWYRQTLGQGPEFLTYFQNEAQLEKSRLLSDRFSAERPKGSFSTLEIQRTEQGDSAMYLCASSPWGGAGTDTQYFGPGTRLTVL.

The V gene is TRBV4-1, the J gene TRBJ2-7, with TRBD2 matching over 9 bases. Germline V gene lookup returns CDR1 MGHRA and CDR2 YSYEKL. V was clipped by 3 bases and J by 4 bases; unmatched bases: 10. CDR3 length equals 16 residues. CDR3 coding DNA: TGCGCCAGCAGCCAGGACACCGGGACTAGCCTATACGAGCAGTACTTC. Encoded protein: CASSQDTGTSLYEQYF.

CDR3 nucleotide sequence: TGTGCCACCAGTGATTTGGAAGCGGGAACCTACAATGAGCAGTTCTTC. This gives the protein CATSDLEAGTYNEQFF. The genes are TRBV24-1 and TRBJ2-1; TRBD2 matches at 7 bases. This CDR3 spans 16 amino acids. CDR1 is KGHDR and CDR2 is SFDVKD in the germline V gene. V trimming: 0 bases; J trimming: 2 bases; junction bases outside the gene matches: 3.

The rearrangement uses TRBV5-6 and TRBJ2-5; D is unclear. CDR1 SGHDT and CDR2 YYEEEE come from the germline V gene. The CDR3 contains 13 residues. The V end was cut by 0 bases, the J end by 1 base, with 4 bases between. The CDR3: CASSLGAQETQYF. CDR3 nucleotides: TGTGCCAGCAGCTTGGGGGCCCAAGAGACCCAGTACTTC.

The sample holds one count of this clone. The rearrangement uses TRBV3-1 (or the pseudogene TRBV3-2) and TRBJ1-1; D uncertain. In germline, CDR1 is LGHDT, CDR2 YNNKEL (reference sequence). The CDR3 has 14 amino acids. Trimming left V 2 bases short and J 5 bases short, with 12 bases between. CDR3 amino acids: CASSQLGGRTEAFF. The CDR3 region has the DNA TGTGCCAGCAGCCAACTGGGAGGTAGAACTGAAGCTTTCTTT.

The genes are TRBV18 and TRBJ2-3, with 8 bases matching TRBD2. After removal of 2 bases from V and 0 bases from J, the junction contained 7 bases not matched to a gene. The CDR3 spans 17 residues. The germline gives CDR1 KGHSH, CDR2 LQKENI. CDR3 sequence: CASSPSRLAPSTDTQYF. The CDR3 nucleotides are TGTGCCAGCTCACCATCTCGACTAGCGCCGAGCACAGATACGCAGTATTTT.

This chain links TRBV4-1 with TRBJ1-5, with D tentatively TRBD1 (5 bases). The ends were cut back, 5 bases at V and 2 bases at J, with 16 bases in the middle. The CDR3 loop spans 16 amino acids. Germline V gene data show CDR1 as MGHRA and CDR2 as YSYEKL. The CDR3 loop is CASSSQLSRGNQPQHF. The CDR3 coding sequence is TGCGCCAGCAGCTCCCAGTTATCCAGGGGCAATCAGCCCCAGCATTTT.

The rearrangement joins TRBV28 to TRBJ2-1; D call uncertain. This CDR3 has 12 amino acids. Germline CDR1 MDHEN, CDR2 SYDVKM. Trimming cost V 10 bases and J 0 bases, with 7 bases left between them. CDR3 protein: CATCSSYNEQFF. In nucleotides, the CDR3 is TGTGCCACCTGCAGCTCCTACAATGAGCAGTTCTTC.

This chain uses TRBV5-1 with TRBJ1-6; 7 bases are a match to TRBD1. In germline, CDR1 is SGHRS, CDR2 YFSETQ. This CDR3 has 14 residues. V trimming: 5 bases; J trimming: 7 bases; junction bases outside the gene matches: 6. The CDR3, as DNA: TGCGCCAGCAGTCAGAGACAGGGCAATTCACCCCTCCACTTT. The encoded protein is CASSQRQGNSPLHF.

V gene TRBV24-1 combines with J gene TRBJ2-1; 9 bases line up with TRBD1. Germline lookup yields CDR1 KGHDR and CDR2 SFDVKD. This CDR3 comprises 16 residues. The V segment lost 4 bases and the J segment 1 base; nucleotides outside the gene matches: 4. CDR3 loop: CATSDRTGASYNEQFF. The CDR3 DNA sequence: TGTGCCACCAGTGACCGGACAGGGGCGTCCTACAATGAGCAGTTCTTC.

The chain employs TRBV28 and TRBJ2-1; 8 bases are a match to TRBD2. The CDR3 runs to 16 residues. With 7 bases clipped from V and 6 bases from J, the junction kept 14 bases outside the gene matches. From germline, CDR1 is MDHEN and CDR2 SYDVKM. The CDR3: CASTQISGRAANEQFF. DNA for the CDR3: TGTGCCAGCACCCAAATCTCCGGGAGGGCCGCCAATGAGCAGTTCTTC.

V is TRBV5-1 and J is TRBJ2-6, with 7 bases that match TRBD1. The CDR3 runs to 16 residues. V trimming: 4 bases; J trimming: 7 bases; junction bases outside the gene matches: 11. Germline V gene sequence: CDR1 SGHRS, CDR2 YFSETQ. CDR3 protein: CASSPSGQVGANVLTF. CDR3 nucleotide sequence: TGCGCCAGCAGCCCCAGCGGACAGGTTGGTGCCAACGTCCTGACTTTC.